This TCR beta chain was retrieved from a study of blood T cell repertoires in COVID-19. About the study: T cells, B-cell-depleted T cells, or PBMCs provided the cDNA or gDNA that served as material.

In the original workflow: Researchers report that nucleated cell counts were estimated from reference gene primer amplification. The data were produced by immunoSEQ multiplex PCR, yet TCRdb's version contains in-frame clones alone and is incomplete. Clone size and the V and J calls come from that table; the DNA yielded D and trimming. The profile covers about 140,000 clones, with roughly 81% appearing a single time and approximately 3% taken by the ten largest. V gave up 1 base and J gave up 6 bases; unmatched junction bases: 15. The CDR3 covers 18 residues. Germline V gives CDR1 LGHNA, CDR2 YSLEER. Donors were grouped by their self-reported clinical history.

The chain recombines TRBV4-3 with TRBJ2-3; 8 nucleotides align to TRBD2. The sequencing sample was made of PBMCs or T cells enriched from blood (not recorded which). The TCR comes from a woman aged 45-65 years with acute COVID-19. CDR3 sequence: CASSQGGTSSGRVDTQYF. The DNA for the CDR3 is TGCGCCAGCAGCCAAGGAGGGACTAGTTCGGGAAGAGTGGATACGCAGTATTTT.